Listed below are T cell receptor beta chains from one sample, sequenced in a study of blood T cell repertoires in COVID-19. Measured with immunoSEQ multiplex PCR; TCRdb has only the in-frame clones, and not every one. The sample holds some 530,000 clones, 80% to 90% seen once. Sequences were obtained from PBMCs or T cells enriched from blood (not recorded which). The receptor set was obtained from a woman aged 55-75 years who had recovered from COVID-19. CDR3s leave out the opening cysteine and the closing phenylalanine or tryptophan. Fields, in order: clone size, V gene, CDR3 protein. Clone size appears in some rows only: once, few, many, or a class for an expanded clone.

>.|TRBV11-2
ASSLGTGNQPQH
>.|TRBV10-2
ASSVSNLESTEAF
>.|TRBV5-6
ASSPTGTGVNQPQH
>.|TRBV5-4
ASSIPGQGTNNSPLH
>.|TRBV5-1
ASSLQGPRGSYEQY
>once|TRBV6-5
ASSYSPTGELF
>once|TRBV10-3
AIRPGQGGPNTEAF
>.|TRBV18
ASSPPGQTANSGANVLT
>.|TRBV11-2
ASSLVSGNTEAF
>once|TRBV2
ASSGGTGGGQPQH
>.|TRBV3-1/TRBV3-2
ASSQEDGLAGRNLNTQY
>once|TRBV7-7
ASSLDSLAGINNEQF
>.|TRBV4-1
ASSQDGTRVNTEAF
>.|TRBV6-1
ASSGQGSNSNQPQH
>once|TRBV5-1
ASSLGQVGQPQH
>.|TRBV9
ASSAGGQNTDTQY
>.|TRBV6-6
ASSYSSGGRNTQY
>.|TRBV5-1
ASSLDSYNEQF
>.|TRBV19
ASSTTGTGGYEQY
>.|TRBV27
ASSLVPGQVPNSPLH
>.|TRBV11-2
ASSAAAGRFDEQY
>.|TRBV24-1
ATSDPSGSATPGQETQY
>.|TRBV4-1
ASSQPSGSHSGANVLT
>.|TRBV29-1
STRQGQNTEAF
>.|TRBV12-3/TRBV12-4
ASSWRADTQY
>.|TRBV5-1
ASRVIGSNTGELF
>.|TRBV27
ASSTRRLAGILLGTDTQY
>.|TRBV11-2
ASSLQALGGYT
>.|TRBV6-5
ASSYDAGDVTDTQY
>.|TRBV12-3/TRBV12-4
ASRAGVRSGYT
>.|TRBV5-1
ASRSQGNTEAF
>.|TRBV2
ASSRTTGGGYGYT
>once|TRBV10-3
AISETGWDIQY
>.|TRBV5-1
ASSLGTGNNSPLH
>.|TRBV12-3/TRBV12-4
ASSRGADTQY
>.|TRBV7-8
ASRRGGQSNEQF
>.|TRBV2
ASTLSRGVDTEAF
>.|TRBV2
ASLTAYEQY
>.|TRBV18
ASSPFTGTEETQY
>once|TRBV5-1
ASSLAREGGASEKLF
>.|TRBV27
ASSLNSQFRGTEAF
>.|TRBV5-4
ASSLGGGLEAF
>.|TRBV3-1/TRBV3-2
ASSQGGLAKNIQY
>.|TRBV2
ASSALRNSGNTIY
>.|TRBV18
ASSPQGAGGSTEAF
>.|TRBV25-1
ASSELTGASSYNSPLH
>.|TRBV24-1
ATSDPLDRGLSKETQY
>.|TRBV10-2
ASMGPELNYGYT
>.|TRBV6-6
ASSRVLYEQY
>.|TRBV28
ASKYGDRPNYGYT
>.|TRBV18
ASSPVPGVAKNIQY
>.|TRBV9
ASSVSGGTDTQY
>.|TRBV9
ASSTTDRNYGYT
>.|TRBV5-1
ASSRTSGGYNEQF
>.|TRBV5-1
ASSLTPGGYNSPLH
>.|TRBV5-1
ASSLTSGSTDTQY
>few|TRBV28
ASSPPGGGNSPLH
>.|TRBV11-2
ASRPDSSYEQY
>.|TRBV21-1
ASSKFLRRGTGRAGYT
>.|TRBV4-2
ASSPLVEGIGEQY